Listed below are T cell receptor beta chains from one sample, sequenced in a study of OX40 agonist ivuxolimab in advanced cancers. Assay: immunoSEQ multiplex PCR; the TCRdb copy retains only in-frame clones and omits some. The sample includes approximately 52,000 clones, 83% of them seen just once. The material sequenced was CD4+ or CD8+ T cells sorted from blood, taken in a trial of the OX40 agonist ivuxolimab. All receptors come from an adult with an advanced solid tumor such as melanoma, head and neck, liver or kidney cancer. The CDR3 runs from the conserved cysteine through the conserved F or W. D genes are given only for firm matches. Where a row states a size, it is once, few, many or the class of an expanded clone; other rows omit it.

V,size,D,J,DNA,CDR3
TRBV2,.,.,TRBJ1-5,TGTGCCAGCAGTGAGGTATCCGGGGGCAATCAGCCCCAGCATTTT,CASSEVSGGNQPQHF
TRBV6-5,.,.,TRBJ2-7,TGTGCCAGCTTTGGAGGGCGCGCCTACGAGCAGTACTTC,CASFGGRAYEQYF
TRBV6-8,.,.,TRBJ2-6,TGTGCCAGCAGCCAACAGGGGACTAGTACTGGGGCCAACGTCCTGACTTTC,CASSQQGTSTGANVLTF
TRBV5-1,.,.,TRBJ1-5,TGCGCCAGCAGCCCGGACTATAGCAATCAGCCCCAGCATTTT,CASSPDYSNQPQHF
TRBV30,.,.,TRBJ2-5,TGTGCCTGGTGGGGTCAAGGTTTAAAGACCCAGTACTTC,CAWWGQGLKTQYF
TRBV6-1,.,.,TRBJ1-6,TGTGCCAGCAGTGTCCCGACAGCCAATTCACCCCTCCACTTT,CASSVPTANSPLHF
TRBV7-3,few,TRBD1,TRBJ1-1,TGTGCCAGCAGCTCACAGGGGTGGACTGAAGCTTTCTTT,CASSSQGWTEAFF
TRBV2,.,TRBD2,TRBJ2-1,TGTGCCAGCATGACTAGCGGGGCCTACAATGAGCAGTTCTTC,CASMTSGAYNEQFF
TRBV19,.,TRBD1,TRBJ1-4,TGTGCCAGTAGTATACCACAGGGGAGTGGGAAACTGTTTTTT,CASSIPQGSGKLFF
TRBV5-4,.,.,TRBJ1-1,TGTGCCAGCAGCTTTTGGGTCGGCACTGAAGCTTTCTTT,CASSFWVGTEAFF
TRBV10-2,.,TRBD1,TRBJ1-1,TGCGCCAGCAGCCACCGGGACAGGGATACTGAAGCTTTCTTT,CASSHRDRDTEAFF
TRBV5-6,once,.,TRBJ2-7,TGTGCCAGCAGCCCAGGGGATTTTGCCTACGAGCAGTACTTC,CASSPGDFAYEQYF
TRBV10-3,.,.,TRBJ1-4,TGTGCCATCAGTGATCAGACAACTAATGAAAAACTGTTTTTT,CAISDQTTNEKLFF
TRBV7-7,.,TRBD1,TRBJ2-1,TGTGCTAGCAGCCCTGACAGGGGGTTAGGCAATGAGCAGTTCTTC,CASSPDRGLGNEQFF
TRBV6-5,.,.,TRBJ2-5,TGTGCCAGCACTAAGGACCGTTGGGTGGAGACCCAGTACTTC,CASTKDRWVETQYF
TRBV5-4,.,.,TRBJ2-1,TGTGCCAGCAGCTCGTTAAAGCGGAGCCCGTCCTACAATGAGCAGTTCTTC,CASSSLKRSPSYNEQFF
TRBV19,once,TRBD1,TRBJ2-2,TGTGCCAGCTCGGGGCGGGACAGGCCAAGCGGGGAGCTGTTTTTT,CASSGRDRPSGELFF
TRBV18,.,.,TRBJ1-4,TGTGCCAGCTCACGGGTGACGGGTGTGGTGTTTTTT,CASSRVTGVVFF
TRBV7-9,.,.,TRBJ2-1,TGTGCCAGCAGCTCTACTTCGGGGAGGAATGAGCAGTTCTTC,CASSSTSGRNEQFF
TRBV7-2,.,.,TRBJ1-1,TGTGCCAGCAGCTTTCCAAACACTGAAGCTTTCTTT,CASSFPNTEAFF
TRBV6-5,.,.,TRBJ2-7,TGTGCCAGCAGTTTTCGAGGGGATGCCTACGAGCAGTACTTC,CASSFRGDAYEQYF
TRBV30,.,TRBD1,TRBJ2-5,TGTGCCTGTTCAGGGGGCGGTGGGCAAGAGACCCAGTACTTC,CACSGGGGQETQYF
TRBV10-2,.,.,TRBJ1-1,TGCGCCAGCAGTGAGTTACAAAAAGAAGCTTTCTTT,CASSELQKEAFF
TRBV30,.,.,TRBJ1-2,TGTGCCTGGAGTGTACTGGGGGGGCAAGGTGGCTACACCTTC,CAWSVLGGQGGYTF
TRBV7-9,.,.,TRBJ1-1,TGTGCCAGCAGCGGCGGACCGAACACTGAAGCTTTCTTT,CASSGGPNTEAFF
TRBV9,.,TRBD1,TRBJ1-1,TGTGCCAGCAGCCCTCCGACAGGGGAGGACACTGAAGCTTTCTTT,CASSPPTGEDTEAFF
TRBV5-6,.,.,TRBJ2-6,TGTGCCAGCAGCTCCCCCGGGCTTCTATCTGGGGCCAACGTCCTGACTTTC,CASSSPGLLSGANVLTF
TRBV13,.,TRBD1,TRBJ1-4,TGTGCCAGCAGCCTTACAGGGGCAGGGGAAAAACTGTTTTTT,CASSLTGAGEKLFF
TRBV19,once,TRBD1,TRBJ2-1,TGTGCCAGTAGTAATCGGGACAGGGTAAACAATGAGCAGTTCTTC,CASSNRDRVNNEQFF
TRBV7-6,.,TRBD1,TRBJ2-1,TGTGCCAGCAGCACGGGACAGGGATCCTACAATGAGCAGTTCTTC,CASSTGQGSYNEQFF
TRBV29-1,few,.,TRBJ2-3,TGCAGCGTTGATACAGGTTCAGATACGCAGTATTTT,CSVDTGSDTQYF
TRBV4-2,.,TRBD1,TRBJ2-7,TGTGCCAGCAGCCAGTCCGGGACAGGGGTTGAGCAGTACTTC,CASSQSGTGVEQYF
TRBV19,.,.,TRBJ2-5,TGTGCCAGTAGTATAGGGGGAAGGGAGACCCAGTACTTC,CASSIGGRETQYF
TRBV5-1,once,.,TRBJ2-1,TGCGCCAGCAGCCTACACGATATTGGGCAGTTCTTC,CASSLHDIGQFF
TRBV27,.,.,TRBJ2-2,TGTGCCAGCGAGTCCCCCCAGGGGGGGGAGCTGTTTTTT,CASESPQGGELFF
TRBV7-6,.,.,TRBJ2-5,TGTGCCAGCAGCCGACAGCAAGAGACCCAGTACTTC,CASSRQQETQYF
TRBV5-1,.,TRBD2,TRBJ2-3,TGCGCCAGCACTTTCTTGAGCGGGGACACAGATACGCAGTATTTT,CASTFLSGDTDTQYF
TRBV7-2,.,.,TRBJ1-6,TGTGCCAGCAGCTTACACAGTCTGGATTCACCCCTCCACTTT,CASSLHSLDSPLHF
TRBV6-5,.,.,TRBJ2-7,TGTGCCAGCAGTTACTCTCCTTTCTCCGAGCAGTACTTC,CASSYSPFSEQYF
TRBV2,.,TRBD1,TRBJ1-1,TGTGCCAGCCTGGTAGACAGGGGGCTGACAGCTTTCTTT,CASLVDRGLTAFF